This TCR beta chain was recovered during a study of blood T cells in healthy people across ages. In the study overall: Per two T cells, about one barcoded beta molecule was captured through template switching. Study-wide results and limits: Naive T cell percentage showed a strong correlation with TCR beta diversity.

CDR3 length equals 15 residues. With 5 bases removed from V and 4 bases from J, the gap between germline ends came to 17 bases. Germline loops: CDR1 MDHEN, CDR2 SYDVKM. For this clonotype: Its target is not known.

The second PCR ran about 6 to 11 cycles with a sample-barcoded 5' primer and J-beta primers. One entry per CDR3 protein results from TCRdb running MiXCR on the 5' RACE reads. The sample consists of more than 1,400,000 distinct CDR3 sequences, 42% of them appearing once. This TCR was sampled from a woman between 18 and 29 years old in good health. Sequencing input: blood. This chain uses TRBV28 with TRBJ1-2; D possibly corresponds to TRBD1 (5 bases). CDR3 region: CASSALGAVSYGYTF. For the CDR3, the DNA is TGTGCCAGCAGTGCCCTCGGGGCAGTCTCCTATGGCTACACCTTC.